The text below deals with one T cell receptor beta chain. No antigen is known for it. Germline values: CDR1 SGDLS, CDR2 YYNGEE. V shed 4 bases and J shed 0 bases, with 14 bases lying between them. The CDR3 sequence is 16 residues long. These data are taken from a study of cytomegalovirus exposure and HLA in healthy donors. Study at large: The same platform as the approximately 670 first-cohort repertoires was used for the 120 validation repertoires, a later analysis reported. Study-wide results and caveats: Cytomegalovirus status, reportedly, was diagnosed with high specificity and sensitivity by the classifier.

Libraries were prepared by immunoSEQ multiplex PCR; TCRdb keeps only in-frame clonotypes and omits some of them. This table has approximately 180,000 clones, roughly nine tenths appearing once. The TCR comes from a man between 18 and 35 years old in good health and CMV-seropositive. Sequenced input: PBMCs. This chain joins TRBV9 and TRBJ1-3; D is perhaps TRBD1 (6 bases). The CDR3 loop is CASSSSRTASGNTIYF. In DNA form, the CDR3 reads TGTGCCAGCAGCTCTTCCAGGACAGCCTCTGGAAACACCATATATTTT.